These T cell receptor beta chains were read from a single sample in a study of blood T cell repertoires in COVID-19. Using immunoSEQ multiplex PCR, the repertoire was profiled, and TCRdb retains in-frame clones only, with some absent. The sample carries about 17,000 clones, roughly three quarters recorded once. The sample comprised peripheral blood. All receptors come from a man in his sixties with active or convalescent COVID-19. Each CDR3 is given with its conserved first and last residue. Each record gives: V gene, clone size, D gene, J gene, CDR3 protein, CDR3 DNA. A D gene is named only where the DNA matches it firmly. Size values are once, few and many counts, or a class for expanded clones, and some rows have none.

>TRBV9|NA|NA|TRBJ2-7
CASSVDGQVSTEQYF
TGTGCCAGCAGCGTAGATGGGCAGGTTTCCACCGAGCAGTACTTC
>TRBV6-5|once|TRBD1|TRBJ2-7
CASRAGQGASYEQYF
TGTGCCAGCAGGGCGGGTCAGGGGGCCTCCTACGAGCAGTACTTC
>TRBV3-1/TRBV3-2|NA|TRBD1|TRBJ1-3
CASSATGGYSGNTIYF
TGTGCCAGCAGCGCGACAGGGGGCTACTCTGGAAACACCATATATTTT
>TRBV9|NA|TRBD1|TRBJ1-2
CASSTDRAGGYTF
TGTGCCAGCAGCACTGACAGGGCCGGGGGCTACACCTTC
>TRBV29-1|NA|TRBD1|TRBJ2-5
CTYRDRGRSQYF
TGCACATACCGGGACAGGGGACGGTCCCAGTACTTC
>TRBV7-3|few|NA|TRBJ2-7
CASSLGRGYEQYF
TGTGCCAGCAGCTTAGGGCGGGGCTACGAGCAGTACTTC
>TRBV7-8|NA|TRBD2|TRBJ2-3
CASSRGGGGTSRDTQYF
TGTGCCAGCAGCCGAGGGGGGGGAGGGACTAGCAGAGATACGCAGTATTTT
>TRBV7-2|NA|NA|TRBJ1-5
CASSLTGNQPQHF
TGTGCCAGCAGCTTGACGGGGAATCAGCCCCAGCATTTT
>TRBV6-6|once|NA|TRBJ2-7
CASSYLGAGEQYF
TGTGCCAGCAGTTACTTGGGGGCGGGCGAGCAGTACTTC
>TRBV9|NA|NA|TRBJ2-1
CASSVDQGGTVYYNEQFF
TGTGCCAGCAGCGTAGATCAGGGCGGGACAGTCTACTACAATGAGCAGTTCTTC
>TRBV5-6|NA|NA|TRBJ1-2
CASNSGAGRGYTF
TGTGCCAGCAACTCCGGGGCCGGGAGAGGCTACACCTTC
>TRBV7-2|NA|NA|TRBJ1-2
CASSLVGQNYGYTF
TGTGCCAGCAGCTTAGTTGGGCAGAACTATGGCTACACCTTC
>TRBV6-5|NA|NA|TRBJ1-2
CASIGGQGKLYGYTF
TGTGCCAGCATAGGTGGACAAGGCAAACTTTATGGCTACACCTTC
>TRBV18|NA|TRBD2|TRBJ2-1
CASSPEDSGRRFF
TGTGCCAGCTCACCTGAAGATAGCGGGAGACGGTTCTTC
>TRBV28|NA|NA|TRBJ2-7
CASSPTGQRRTSYEQYF
TGTGCCAGCAGCCCCACGGGCCAGCGGAGAACTTCGTACGAGCAGTACTTC
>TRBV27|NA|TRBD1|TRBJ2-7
CASSRFGQARSYEQYF
TGTGCCAGCAGTAGGTTTGGACAGGCACGCTCCTACGAGCAGTACTTC